This T cell receptor (beta chain) was sequenced during a study of technical replicates of blood from a few donors. The CDR3 extends over 18 amino acids. CDR1 MGHRA and CDR2 YSYEKL come from the germline V gene. V was cut by 1 base and J by 1 base, with 17 bases left in between. The repertoire was sequenced with immunoSEQ multiplex PCR; TCRdb's copy has only in-frame clones and lacks some. The table has under 80,000 clones, under 95% seen once. Sequencing input: T cells isolated from PBMCs. The chain couples TRBV4-1 to TRBJ2-1, with D possibly TRBD1 on 6 matching bases. The origin of this receptor is a human donor in good health. Here the CDR3 DNA reads TGCGCCAGCAGCCAAGCACACAGGACAGCAGCATCCTACAATGAGCAGTTCTTC. Its protein product is CASSQAHRTAASYNEQFF.